Below, 23 T cell receptor beta chains from the same sample are listed, as sequenced in a study of T cell responses to AZD1222 COVID-19 vaccine. The protocol was immunoSEQ multiplex PCR, while the TCRdb copy is restricted to in-frame clones and leaves out a portion. The sample has 75,000 to 90,000 clones, around 73% seen once. Here the sequenced sample was peripheral blood, taken on day 0 of AZD1222 vaccination. These TCRs come from an adult in good health.

A single count supports this clone. Here the CDR3 DNA reads TGTGCCAGCAGCGTAGGGGAAGGAAACACCATATATTTT. Translated: CASSVGEGNTIYF. The V and J genes are TRBV9 and TRBJ1-3; no reliable D call. Per germline, CDR1 SGDLS and CDR2 YYNGEE. The CDR3 spans 13 residues. V lost 0 bases and J 4 bases, leaving 5 bases between the germline ends.

This chain connects TRBV18 to TRBJ2-1, with no clear D. V was pared by 2 bases and J by 4 bases, with 12 bases between. Germline lookup yields CDR1 KGHSH and CDR2 LQKENI. The CDR3 covers 15 residues. CDR3 nucleotides: TGTGCCAGCTCACCATTCCGCGGAAGATACAATGAGCAGTTCTTC. This gives the protein CASSPFRGRYNEQFF.

The J gene is TRBJ2-6, the V gene TRBV19; D gene unclear. The CDR3 is 14 amino acids. Trimming shortened V by 7 bases and J by 0 bases, and 7 bases separated the two germline ends. Germline V CDR1 and CDR2: LNHDA, SQIVND (reference sequence). The CDR3 here is CASMGYSGANVLTF. In DNA, the CDR3 is TGTGCCAGTATGGGATACTCTGGGGCCAACGTCCTGACTTTC.

This sequence joins TRBV30 and TRBJ1-2, with unresolved D. The CDR3 spans 11 residues. V was shortened by 3 bases and J by 14 bases, with 16 bases between the two germline ends. Germline lookup yields CDR1 GTSNPN and CDR2 SVGIG (reference sequence). CDR3 region: CAWSPTRAATF. DNA for the CDR3: TGTGCCTGGAGCCCAACGCGGGCGGCTACCTTC.

CDR3 coding DNA: TGCGCCAGCAGCCAAATGAGACTAGCGGGAGGGGGCTCCTACAATGAGCAGTTCTTC. The encoded protein is CASSQMRLAGGGSYNEQFF. This chain links TRBV4-3 with TRBJ2-1; 14 nucleotides match TRBD2. Per germline, CDR1 LGHNA and CDR2 YSLEER. The V segment lost 2 bases and the J segment 0 bases; nucleotides outside the gene matches: 6. The CDR3 covers 19 residues.

The chain employs TRBV5-1 and TRBJ1-2, with unresolved D. The CDR3 has 14 amino acids. V shed 1 base and J shed 6 bases, with 13 bases lying between them. CDR1 SGHRS and CDR2 YFSETQ come from the germline V gene. CDR3 DNA: TGCGCCAGCAGCTTGAGTTTGACGATAGATGGCTACACCTTC. Translation gives CASSLSLTIDGYTF.

The V and J genes are TRBV28 and TRBJ2-7, with TRBD1 matching over 9 bases. Germline CDR1 reads MDHEN; CDR2 reads SYDVKM. This CDR3 comprises 14 residues. J lost 9 bases, V lost 7 bases, and 13 bases had no gene match. The CDR3 bases are TGTGCCAGCAACCCGGGACAGGGAGGTGTGGGGCAGTACTTC. Encoded protein: CASNPGQGGVGQYF.

The chain carries TRBV19 and TRBJ1-2, with 10 bases identical to TRBD1. In germline, CDR1 is LNHDA, CDR2 SQIVND (reference sequence). V dropped 7 bases and J dropped 4; count of bases not matched to a gene: 9. The CDR3 length is 15 residues. This CDR3 is CASTKPGQGIYGYTF. CDR3 nucleotides: TGTGCCAGTACCAAACCGGGACAGGGGATCTATGGCTACACCTTC.

The V call is TRBV11-2, the J call TRBJ2-7; tentatively, D is TRBD2 (5 bases). Germline V gene data show CDR1 as SGHAT and CDR2 as FQNNGV. The CDR3 spans 14 residues. V lost 5 bases and J 7 bases, leaving 18 bases between the germline ends. The CDR3, as DNA: TGTGCCAGCAGCAGCGGCGCCACGAGGCGGGAGCAGTACTTC. Its translation is CASSSGATRREQYF.

The CDR3 coding sequence is TGTGCCACCAGCGGTCTGACAGGGTACAATCAGCCCCAGCATTTT. Amino acid sequence: CATSGLTGYNQPQHF. The chain is built from TRBV15 and TRBJ1-5, with 7 bases lining up with TRBD1. The CDR3 totals 15 residues. Trimming at V came to 5 bases and at J to 3 bases, leaving 7 bases not matched to a gene. Germline CDR1 reads LNHNV; CDR2 reads YYDKDF (reference sequence).

The V gene is TRBV6-5, the J gene TRBJ1-3; D remains unclear. Germline V gene data show CDR1 as MNHEY and CDR2 as SVGAGI. This CDR3 is 14 amino acids long. The ends were cut back, 4 bases at V and 4 bases at J, with 11 bases in the middle. DNA for the CDR3: TGTGCCAGCAGTTCTACCCCATCGGGAAACACCATATATTTT. This gives the protein CASSSTPSGNTIYF.

The chain joins TRBV30 to TRBJ2-7; possible D gene TRBD1, 5 bases. CDR1 and CDR2 from the germline V gene are GTSNPN and SVGIG (reference sequence). Trimming took 4 bases from V and 3 from J, leaving 16 bases between them. This CDR3 is built from 14 residues. The CDR3 loop reads CAWTSPGAYYEQYF. The CDR3 DNA is TGTGCCTGGACTTCTCCTGGGGCGTACTACGAGCAGTACTTC.

V usage is TRBV7-9 and J usage is TRBJ2-5, with a possible D match to TRBD2 (6 bases). Trimming took 1 base from V and 2 from J, leaving 20 bases between them. The CDR3 is 18 residues long. Germline values: CDR1 SEHNR, CDR2 FQNEAQ (reference sequence). The CDR3 sequence: CASSLGGMSGLAQETQYF. CDR3 DNA sequence: TGTGCCAGCAGCTTAGGGGGGATGAGTGGTCTAGCGCAAGAGACCCAGTACTTC.

The chain links TRBV5-1 to TRBJ1-1; tentatively, D is TRBD1 (6 bases). The CDR3 has 14 amino acids. V was shortened by 1 base and J by 3 bases, with 10 bases between the two germline ends. Germline-derived CDR1 and CDR2 are SGHRS and YFSETQ. This CDR3 reads CASSLRGADTEAFF. CDR3 DNA sequence: TGCGCCAGCAGCTTGCGGGGGGCCGACACTGAAGCTTTCTTT.

This chain joins TRBV3-1 (or the pseudogene TRBV3-2) and TRBJ1-5, with TRBD1 as a possible D gene (6 bases). The germline CDR1 and CDR2 sequences are LGHDT and YNNKEL (reference sequence). Trimming left V 1 base short and J 5 bases short, with 12 bases between. CDR3 length equals 15 residues. The CDR3 is CASSQGWGLHQPQHF. CDR3 DNA sequence: TGTGCCAGCAGCCAAGGTTGGGGGCTGCATCAGCCCCAGCATTTT.

This clone appeared a few times. J is TRBJ1-6 and V is TRBV27, with D unclear. Trimming pared 8 bases from V and 8 bases from J, leaving 10 bases between. This CDR3 has 12 residues. The germline CDR1 and CDR2 sequences are MNHEY and SMNVEV (reference sequence). CDR3 DNA: TGTGCCAGCGGACCTAGAGATTCACCCCTCCACTTT. Translation: CASGPRDSPLHF.

The CDR3 loop is CASSSQGAGELFF. The CDR3 DNA is TGTGCCAGCAGCTCACAGGGGGCCGGGGAGCTGTTTTTT. This chain joins TRBV7-8 and TRBJ2-2; TRBD1 matches at 8 bases. Germline loops: CDR1 SGHVS, CDR2 FQNEAQ. This CDR3 region has 13 residues. V shed 4 bases and J 6 bases; nucleotides not matched to a gene: 1.

This clone was counted between two and nine times. The chain employs TRBV4-1 and TRBJ1-6, with a possible D match to TRBD1 (6 bases). There are 17 residues in the CDR3. Germline V lookup: CDR1 MGHRA, CDR2 YSYEKL. V was pared by 0 bases and J by 0 bases, with 9 bases between. Here the CDR3 DNA reads TGCGCCAGCAGCCAAGAAGGACAGAGCTCCTATAATTCACCCCTCCACTTT. Translating it yields CASSQEGQSSYNSPLHF.

This rearrangement joins TRBV20-1 to TRBJ2-1; D remains unclear. The CDR3 length is 11 residues. The V gene lost 3 bases and the J gene lost 5 bases, with 5 bases spanning the gap. Germline lookup yields CDR1 DFQATT and CDR2 SNEGSKA (reference sequence). The CDR3 spells CSARGHNEQFF. DNA of the CDR3: TGCAGTGCTAGGGGCCACAATGAGCAGTTCTTC.

The CDR3, as DNA: TGTGCCAGCAGCCCGATTGGACTAGCCCCAAATAACAATGAGCAGTTCTTC. It translates to CASSPIGLAPNNNEQFF. V usage is TRBV14 and J usage is TRBJ2-1, with TRBD2 identical over 8 bases. This CDR3 comprises 17 residues. From germline, CDR1 is SGHDN and CDR2 FVKESK. J was trimmed by 5 bases and V by 4 bases; bases with no gene match: 13. Looking up the rest from reference TRBV14 and TRBJ2-1 gives the full variable domain: EAGVTQFPSHSVIEKGQTVTLRCDPISGHDNLYWYRRVMGKEIKFLLHFVKESKQDESGMPNNRFLAERTGGTYSTLKVQPAELEDSGVYFCASSPIGLAPNNNEQFFGPGTRLTVL.

This chain links TRBV12-3 or TRBV12-4 with TRBJ1-3; no firm D call. Deletions cut 5 bases from V and 0 bases from J, with 2 bases between. The CDR3 runs to 12 residues. The CDR3 DNA follows: TGTGCCAGCAGTATCTCTGGAAACACCATATATTTT. Protein: CASSISGNTIYF.

The gene calls are TRBV5-4 and TRBJ1-4, with 8 bases fitting TRBD1. CDR1 and CDR2 (germline): SGHNT, YYREEE (reference sequence). The ends lost 4 bases at V and 4 bases at J; junction bases unmatched: 6. The CDR3 is 15 residues long. The CDR3 region is CASSPTGGGNEKLFF. CDR3 bases: TGTGCCAGCAGCCCTACAGGGGGAGGTAATGAAAAACTGTTTTTT.

The chain uses TRBV5-4 and TRBJ1-1; TRBD1 matches 7 bases. CDR3 length equals 15 residues. Unmatched junction bases numbered 11, after V lost 5 bases and J lost 4 bases. Germline-derived CDR1 and CDR2 are SGHNT and YYREEE (reference sequence). In DNA form, the CDR3 reads TGTGCCAGCAGTCCCCTCGGAGGGGGCGTCACTGAAGCTTTCTTT. It specifies CASSPLGGGVTEAFF.